The rows below give T cell receptor beta chains drawn from one sample of a study of T-cell memory formation after mild COVID-19. A single record per CDR3 protein comes from TCRdb applying MiXCR to the 5' RACE reads. The sample includes about 340,000 distinct CDR3 sequences, around 15% of them seen just once. The specimen was PBMCs or a T cell subset sorted from them (not recorded which). The receptors were gathered from a young man who had mild COVID-19 (a few samples of this study predate the infection). Cell type and time point are not known. Both conserved end residues are part of each CDR3. Each record gives: V gene, J gene, CDR3 protein.

v_call: TRBV7-9; j_call: TRBJ1-1; cdr3_aa: CASSLVSQGRTEAFF
v_call: TRBV13; j_call: TRBJ2-2; cdr3_aa: CADSSGLTGELFF
v_call: TRBV11-2; j_call: TRBJ1-4; cdr3_aa: CASSPSGLGEKLFF
v_call: TRBV20-1; j_call: TRBJ1-5; cdr3_aa: CSARQGSGNQPQHF
v_call: TRBV7-2; j_call: TRBJ2-7; cdr3_aa: CASSSRRSGGGEQYF
v_call: TRBV20-1; j_call: TRBJ1-2; cdr3_aa: CSAKGQGPMQGYTF
v_call: TRBV20-1; j_call: TRBJ1-1; cdr3_aa: CSAGGGSSDTEAFF
v_call: TRBV18; j_call: TRBJ2-7; cdr3_aa: CASSPYRLEQYF
v_call: TRBV4-1; j_call: TRBJ1-1; cdr3_aa: CASSQAPGTEMNTEAFF
v_call: TRBV7-9; j_call: TRBJ2-1; cdr3_aa: CASSLPHRGNEQFF
v_call: TRBV30; j_call: TRBJ2-3; cdr3_aa: CAWTDSTDTQYF